The clone carrying this T cell receptor (beta chain) was counted between two and nine times. Its antigen is currently unknown. The data were obtained in a study of response to subunit inactivated influenza vaccine. Study results and limitations: Authors suggested each seasonal influenza vaccination recruits few new T cells.

This CDR3 contains 14 residues. The V end lost 6 bases, the J end lost 2 bases, and 13 bases lay between the germline ends. Germline V gives CDR1 SGHAT, CDR2 FQNNGV. Each CDR3 protein gets one entry after TCRdb re-called the RT-PCR reads with MiXCR. The data contain some 640,000 distinct CDR3 sequences, around 13% of them seen just once; the ten biggest clones take up around 7%. This specimen consisted of PBMCs from blood, obtained around 15 days before vaccination. The chain couples TRBV11-2 to TRBJ2-5, with a possible D match to TRBD1 (6 bases). The receptor's source is a man aged 45 to 65 who received an inactivated influenza vaccine. The CDR3 coding sequence is TGTGCCAGCAGACCTGGAAGGGGGCAAGAGACCCAGTACTTC. Its protein product is CASRPGRGQETQYF.